A single T cell receptor (beta chain) is shown here with its context. What it binds is not known. Germline V gives CDR1 MDHEN, CDR2 SYDVKM. This CDR3 comprises 13 residues. Trimming stripped 6 bases from V and 6 bases from J, with 11 bases between. This sample is part of a study of cytomegalovirus exposure and HLA in healthy donors. The PCR had 60 Vbeta and 13 Jbeta primers. Assay used: immunoSEQ multiplex PCR; TCRdb lists only in-frame clones, some missing. This table has around 150,000 clones, more than 75% appearing once. General study results and limits: Follow-up analysis seemed to connect common viral pathogens with several of the most significant clusters identified. Across donors, most TCRs were seen rarely, yet some public ones were widespread. Productive rates of about 90% or about 30% were seen for most TCR beta V segments in an earlier analysis.

This chain uses TRBV28 with TRBJ2-2; D is undetermined. The TCR originated in a man aged 25 to 40 in good health and CMV-seronegative. Material for sequencing was PBMCs. CDR3 in amino acids: CASSPRWSGELFF. The CDR3 DNA is TGTGCCAGCAGCCCCCGGTGGTCCGGGGAGCTGTTTTTT.